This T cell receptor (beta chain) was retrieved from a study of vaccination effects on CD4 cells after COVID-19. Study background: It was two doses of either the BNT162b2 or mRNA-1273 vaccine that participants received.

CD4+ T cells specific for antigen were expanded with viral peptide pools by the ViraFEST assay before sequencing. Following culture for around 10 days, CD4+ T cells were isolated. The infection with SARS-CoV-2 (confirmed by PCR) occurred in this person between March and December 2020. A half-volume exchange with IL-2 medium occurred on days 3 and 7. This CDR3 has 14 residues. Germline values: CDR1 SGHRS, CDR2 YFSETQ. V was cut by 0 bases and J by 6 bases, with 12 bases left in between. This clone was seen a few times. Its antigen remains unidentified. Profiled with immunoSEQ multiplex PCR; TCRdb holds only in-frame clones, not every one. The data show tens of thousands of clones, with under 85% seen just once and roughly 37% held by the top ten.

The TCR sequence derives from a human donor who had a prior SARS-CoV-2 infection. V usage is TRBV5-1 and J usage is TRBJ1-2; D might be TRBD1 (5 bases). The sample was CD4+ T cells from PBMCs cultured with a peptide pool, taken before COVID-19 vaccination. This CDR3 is CASSLALGADGYTF. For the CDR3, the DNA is TGCGCCAGCAGCTTGGCATTAGGGGCGGATGGCTACACCTTC.